This note documents a single T cell receptor beta chain sequence. Its antigen is not identified. The data are from a study of tumor-infiltrating lymphocytes in primary liver carcinoma. About the study: There were tumors of stage T1-T3 N0M0, each 4.2 to 10 cm across.

Total RNA amounting to around 450 ng was the source from which TCR beta cDNA was made with a constant-region primer. Three nested multiplex PCR rounds of slightly modified ARM-PCR generated TCR beta libraries. PCR rounds one and two used TRBV1-TRBV30 forward primers with a C-beta reverse primer for roughly 10 cycles each. Each CDR3 protein is one row after TCRdb ran MiXCR on the multiplex PCR reads. This table holds some 190,000 distinct CDR3 sequences, roughly three fifths found once. Notes on the study in general: CD8+ and CD4+ repertoires went uncompared, the samples being bulk unsorted.

The CDR3 loop spans 14 amino acids. V was trimmed by 1 base and J by 8 bases, leaving 11 bases between them. The researchers obtained blood RNA from unsorted whole blood and also extracted germline DNA. The V gene is TRBV12-3 or TRBV12-4, the J gene TRBJ1-4; D may be TRBD1 (5 bases). The source material was peripheral blood. This TCR was recovered from a man in his forties with primary liver carcinoma and hepatitis B virus infection. CDR3 in amino acids: CASSLGQGPEKLFF. CDR3 DNA: TGTGCCAGCAGTTTAGGTCAGGGCCCCGAAAAACTGTTTTTT.